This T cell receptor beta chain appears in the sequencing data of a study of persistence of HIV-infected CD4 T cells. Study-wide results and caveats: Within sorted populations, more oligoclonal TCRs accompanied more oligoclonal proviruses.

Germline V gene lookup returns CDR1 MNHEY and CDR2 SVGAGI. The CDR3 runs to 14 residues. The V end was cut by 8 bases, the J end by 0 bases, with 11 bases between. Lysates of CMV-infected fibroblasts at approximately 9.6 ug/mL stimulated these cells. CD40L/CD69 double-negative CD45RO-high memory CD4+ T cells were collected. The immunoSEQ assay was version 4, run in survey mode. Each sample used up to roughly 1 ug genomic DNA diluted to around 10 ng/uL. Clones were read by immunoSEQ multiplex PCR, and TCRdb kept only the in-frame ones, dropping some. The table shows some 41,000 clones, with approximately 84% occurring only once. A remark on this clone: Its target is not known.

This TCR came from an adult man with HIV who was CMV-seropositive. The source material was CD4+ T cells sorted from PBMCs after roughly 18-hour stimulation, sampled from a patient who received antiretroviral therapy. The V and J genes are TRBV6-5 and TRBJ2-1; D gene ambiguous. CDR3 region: CASQRSYSYNEQFF. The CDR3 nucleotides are TGTGCCAGCCAACGCAGTTACTCCTACAATGAGCAGTTCTTC.